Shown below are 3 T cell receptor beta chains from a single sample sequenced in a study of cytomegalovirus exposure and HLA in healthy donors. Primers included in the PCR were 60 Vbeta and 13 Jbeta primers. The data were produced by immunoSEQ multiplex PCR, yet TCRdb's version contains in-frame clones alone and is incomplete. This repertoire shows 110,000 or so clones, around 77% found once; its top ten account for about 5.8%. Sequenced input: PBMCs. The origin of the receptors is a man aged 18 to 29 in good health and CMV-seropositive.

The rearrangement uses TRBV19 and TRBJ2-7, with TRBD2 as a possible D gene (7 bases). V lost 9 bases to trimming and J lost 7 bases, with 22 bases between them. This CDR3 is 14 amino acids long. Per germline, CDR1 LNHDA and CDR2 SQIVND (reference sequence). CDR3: CASEPYGGAAEQYF. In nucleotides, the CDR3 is TGTGCCAGCGAACCTTATGGGGGGGCGGCGGAGCAGTACTTC.

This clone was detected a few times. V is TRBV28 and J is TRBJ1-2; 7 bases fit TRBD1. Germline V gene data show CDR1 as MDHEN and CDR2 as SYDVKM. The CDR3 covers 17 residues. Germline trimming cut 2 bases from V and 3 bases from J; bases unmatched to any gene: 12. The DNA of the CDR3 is TGTGCCAGCAGTTTAAGAGGGGGCGGCGGAATGGACTATGGCTACACCTTC. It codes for CASSLRGGGGMDYGYTF.

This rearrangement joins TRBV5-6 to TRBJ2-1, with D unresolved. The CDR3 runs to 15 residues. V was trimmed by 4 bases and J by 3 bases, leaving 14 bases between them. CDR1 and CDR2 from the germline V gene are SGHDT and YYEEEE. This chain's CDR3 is CASSHPTQIYNEQFF. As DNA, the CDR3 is TGTGCCAGCAGCCACCCCACTCAAATCTACAATGAGCAGTTCTTC. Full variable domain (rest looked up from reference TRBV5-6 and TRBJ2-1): DAGVTQSPTHLIKTRGQQVTLRCSPKSGHDTVSWYQQALGQGPQFIFQYYEEEERQRGNFPDRFSGHQFPNYSSELNVNALLLGDSALYLCASSHPTQIYNEQFFGPGTRLTVL.